This record concerns one T cell receptor beta chain sequence. Only a few counts were recorded for this clone. Its recognized antigen is unknown. No base quality information exists; no much larger clone differs at one position. This record belongs to a study of beta chain features in type 1 diabetes (dated by TCRdb to the late 2010s). Background for the entire study: Mean age, gender distribution, total cell number and subset yield did not differ between patients and healthy donors. Across all samples, around 99 million sorted cells were examined, and cell number per subset correlated strongly with RNA yield. Whereas all 30 or so donors provided naive and central memory subsets, regulatory and stem cell-like memory subsets were isolated from just 8 patients and roughly 8 healthy donors. The study compared the TCRB repertoires of sorted circulating CD4+ T cell subsets in recently diagnosed type 1 diabetes patients with those in matched healthy donors.

The CDR3 covers 16 residues, taking in both the cysteine and the phenylalanine. Only CDR3 DNA is held: 48 bases, read in frame from base 1. The germline V gene gives CDR1 as SNHLY and CDR2 as FYNNEI. V and J are truncated by 6 bases and 4 bases respectively, leaving an intervening sequence of 20 bases. Study-level results and caveats: Naive, central memory and regulatory TCRB repertoires appeared to be more similar among patients than among healthy donors. Because cDNA was sequenced instead of genomic DNA, activated cells with high expression could be over-represented, although the groups did not differ in activation or CD3 levels. At VDJ recombination sites, type 1 diabetes patients had fewer insertions and more deleted nucleotides, which implies abnormalities in thymic rearrangement. Because the HLA sub-analyses included only small numbers of individuals, any influence of HLA type on TCRB rearrangement was left unresolved. Type 1 diabetes patients showed a moderate but significant shortening of TCRB CDR3 length in all four CD4+ subsets. PCR might favor shorter templates, but patient and control samples were amplified and corrected together, so any skew would affect both groups equally.

From each donor, a single peripheral blood sample of about 120 mL on average was drawn into heparinised tubes. A BD FACSAria II was used to sort naive, central memory, regulatory and stem cell-like memory CD4+ T cells with a panel that included CD45RO, CCR7, CD25, CD127, CD95 and CD27. A purity above 95% was achieved for all sorted populations. PBMCs were separated immediately by Lymphoprep density gradient centrifugation and were stained directly, without being cultured. So that batch effects would be minimized, each experiment stained and sorted samples in pairs, pairing one healthy donor with one patient. The entire isolated RNA was reverse transcribed using the High Capacity cDNA Reverse Transcription Kit, and thus expressed TCRB transcripts were sequenced. Deep immunoSEQ sequencing was performed on naive, central memory and regulatory T cell samples, with an average of around 3.4 million total reads per sample. Sorted cells were lysed in RLT buffer, and RNA was extracted using DNase-treated RNeasy Micro or Mini kits according to cell number. To prevent cross-contamination, each cell subset was processed individually, whereas patient and healthy donor samples were processed jointly. The immunoSEQ multiplex PCR was used to amplify TCRB sequences from cDNA, generating 87-bp fragments that spanned the CDR3 region. The amplicons were sequenced using the Illumina HiSeq platform. As for the authors' bioinformatics: PCR bias was computationally corrected using synthetic template baselines, reads within Hamming distance 2 were collapsed, and singletons that could not be merged were discarded. Reads were aligned to IMGT to assign V, D and J genes, CDR3 length, and insertions or deletions at six rearrangement sites. Within each subset, clonotype counts were normalized to sorted cell number, after which true diversity and Gini coefficients were computed with the tcR R package. Repertoire sharing was quantified using the overlap coefficient calculated on TCRB nucleotide sequences. Out-of-frame TCRB sequences from naive cells were analyzed as a proxy for the pre-selection repertoire. TCRdb mirrors the immuneACCESS table, restricted to in-frame sequences. Some clones are absent from its copies; in checked studies, under half trace to an unresolved V gene, and the reason for the others is unknown. That table furnishes V, J and clone size, whereas the DNA furnished D and trimming. The sample table records just over 600,000 clones; 15% to 18% of these occur just once. The ten most abundant clones make up about 0.093% of the sample.

In this chain, TRBV2 is recombined with TRBJ2-3, and the D gene may be TRBD1, 6 bases matching. The clonotype originates from a man aged 18 to 30 in good health. The sequencing sample was made of naive CD4+ T cells from blood. In light of the paper, this sample's cell subset or site label describes: true naive CD4+ T cells. The DNA sequence is given as TGTGCCAGCAGAGCCTACAGGGTCATTAGCGCAGATACGCAGTATTTT. The translation is CASRAYRVISADTQYF.